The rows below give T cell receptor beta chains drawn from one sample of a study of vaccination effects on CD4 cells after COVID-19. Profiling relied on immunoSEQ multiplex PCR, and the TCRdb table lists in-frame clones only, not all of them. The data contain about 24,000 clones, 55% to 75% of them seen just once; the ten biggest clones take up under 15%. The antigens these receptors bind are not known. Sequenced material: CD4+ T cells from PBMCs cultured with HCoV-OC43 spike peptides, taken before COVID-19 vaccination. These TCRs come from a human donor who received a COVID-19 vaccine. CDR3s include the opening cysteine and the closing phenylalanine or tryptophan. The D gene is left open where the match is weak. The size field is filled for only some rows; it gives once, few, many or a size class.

CDR3 DNA: TGTGCCAGCAGCCAGATTAGCGGGGGGGACAATGAGCAGTTCTTC
CDR3 protein: CASSQISGGDNEQFF
clone size: .
J gene: TRBJ2-1
V gene: TRBV4-2
D gene: TRBD2
CDR3 length: 15

CDR3 DNA: TGTGCCAGCTCGGATGGGACACCGGCGGGCTACACCTTC
CDR3 protein: CASSDGTPAGYTF
clone size: .
J gene: TRBJ1-2
V gene: TRBV18
D gene: .
CDR3 length: 13

CDR3 DNA: TGTGCCAGCAGTGAGCAGACTAGCGGGAGCAATGAGCAGTTCTTC
CDR3 protein: CASSEQTSGSNEQFF
clone size: .
J gene: TRBJ2-1
V gene: TRBV6-4
D gene: TRBD2
CDR3 length: 15

CDR3 DNA: TGCGCCAGCAGCCCCGGGACCGGGACAGCTTACAATGAGCAGTTCTTC
CDR3 protein: CASSPGTGTAYNEQFF
clone size: .
J gene: TRBJ2-1
V gene: TRBV5-1
D gene: TRBD1
CDR3 length: 16

CDR3 DNA: TGTGCCAGCAGCCTAAGAGGGCAAGAGACCCAGTACTTC
CDR3 protein: CASSLRGQETQYF
clone size: .
J gene: TRBJ2-5
V gene: TRBV9
D gene: .
CDR3 length: 13

CDR3 DNA: TGTGCCAGCAGTCGTAGCGGGAGGGCCTTCGTTCCCGGGGAGCTGTTTTTT
CDR3 protein: CASSRSGRAFVPGELFF
clone size: once
J gene: TRBJ2-2
V gene: TRBV6-6
D gene: TRBD2
CDR3 length: 17

CDR3 DNA: TGCAGTGCTAGTAGCCCGGGGGGTCGCAATCAGCCCCAGCATTTT
CDR3 protein: CSASSPGGRNQPQHF
clone size: .
J gene: TRBJ1-5
V gene: TRBV20-1
D gene: .
CDR3 length: 15

CDR3 DNA: TGTGCCTGGAGTGGGGACTGGACCATCTATGGCTACACCTTC
CDR3 protein: CAWSGDWTIYGYTF
clone size: .
J gene: TRBJ1-2
V gene: TRBV30
D gene: .
CDR3 length: 14

CDR3 DNA: TGTGCCAGCAGTTACTCGAGGGACACCTATGGCTACACCTTC
CDR3 protein: CASSYSRDTYGYTF
clone size: .
J gene: TRBJ1-2
V gene: TRBV6-5
D gene: .
CDR3 length: 14

CDR3 DNA: TGTGCCAGCAGCTTAGAAAGGGCGAGGGCCCAAATCTCCTACGAGCAGTACTTC
CDR3 protein: CASSLERARAQISYEQYF
clone size: .
J gene: TRBJ2-7
V gene: TRBV11-2
D gene: .
CDR3 length: 18

CDR3 DNA: TGTGCCAGCAGCTTAGTCGGCTGGGGAGGGACAGATACGCAGTATTTT
CDR3 protein: CASSLVGWGGTDTQYF
clone size: .
J gene: TRBJ2-3
V gene: TRBV7-2
D gene: TRBD2
CDR3 length: 16

CDR3 DNA: TGTGCTAGTGGAGGGACAGGGGGTTCTCAGCCCCAGCATTTT
CDR3 protein: CASGGTGGSQPQHF
clone size: .
J gene: TRBJ1-5
V gene: TRBV12-5
D gene: TRBD1
CDR3 length: 14

CDR3 DNA: TGCGCCAGCACCCCATTACTAGCGGGGGCAGATACGCAGTATTTT
CDR3 protein: CASTPLLAGADTQYF
clone size: few
J gene: TRBJ2-3
V gene: TRBV5-1
D gene: TRBD2
CDR3 length: 15

CDR3 DNA: TGTGCCAGCAGCTTGACCCGTAGGGAGACCCAGTACTTC
CDR3 protein: CASSLTRRETQYF
clone size: .
J gene: TRBJ2-5
V gene: TRBV5-6
D gene: .
CDR3 length: 13

CDR3 DNA: TGTGCCAGCAGTGATCTGACAGGCGTCGGGCCCCAGCATTTT
CDR3 protein: CASSDLTGVGPQHF
clone size: .
J gene: TRBJ1-5
V gene: TRBV6-1
D gene: .
CDR3 length: 14

CDR3 DNA: TGTGCCAGCAGTGAATCCACAGGGACATTCGGAAACACCATATATTTT
CDR3 protein: CASSESTGTFGNTIYF
clone size: .
J gene: TRBJ1-3
V gene: TRBV25-1
D gene: .
CDR3 length: 16

CDR3 DNA: TGTGCCAGCAGTAGCACGGGACTCCCCACCGGGGAGCTGTTTTTT
CDR3 protein: CASSSTGLPTGELFF
clone size: .
J gene: TRBJ2-2
V gene: TRBV27
D gene: .
CDR3 length: 15

CDR3 DNA: TGTGCCAGCAGGGATTCAGGGGGCCAAGAGACCCAGTACTTC
CDR3 protein: CASRDSGGQETQYF
clone size: .
J gene: TRBJ2-5
V gene: TRBV6-5
D gene: TRBD1
CDR3 length: 14

CDR3 DNA: TGTGCCAGCAACAACATCGTCGGGACTAGCGGGAGGGCCTTGACCTACAATGAGCAGTTCTTC
CDR3 protein: CASNNIVGTSGRALTYNEQFF
clone size: .
J gene: TRBJ2-1
V gene: TRBV21-1
D gene: .
CDR3 length: 21

CDR3 DNA: TGTGCCAGCAGCGTAGGGACTAGATACACAGATACGCAGTATTTT
CDR3 protein: CASSVGTRYTDTQYF
clone size: .
J gene: TRBJ2-3
V gene: TRBV9
D gene: TRBD2
CDR3 length: 15

CDR3 DNA: TGTGCCAGCAGGGACCAGGGGACACAAGAGACCCAGTACTTC
CDR3 protein: CASRDQGTQETQYF
clone size: .
J gene: TRBJ2-5
V gene: TRBV7-9
D gene: .
CDR3 length: 14

CDR3 DNA: TGTGCCAGCAGCCGACAGGGCTATGAGCAGTTCTTC
CDR3 protein: CASSRQGYEQFF
clone size: .
J gene: TRBJ2-1
V gene: TRBV7-9
D gene: TRBD1
CDR3 length: 12

CDR3 DNA: TGTGCCAGCAGTGAACAGGATGCCCGGATAGGGGGTGGCTACACCTTC
CDR3 protein: CASSEQDARIGGGYTF
clone size: .
J gene: TRBJ1-2
V gene: TRBV6-1
D gene: .
CDR3 length: 16

CDR3 DNA: TGTGCCAGCTCGGCCGAACGTGCGGGCATCTCTGGAAACACCATATATTTT
CDR3 protein: CASSAERAGISGNTIYF
clone size: .
J gene: TRBJ1-3
V gene: TRBV18
D gene: .
CDR3 length: 17

CDR3 DNA: TGTGCCTGGAGTCCCGTAGAGACCCAGTACTTC
CDR3 protein: CAWSPVETQYF
clone size: few
J gene: TRBJ2-5
V gene: TRBV30
D gene: .
CDR3 length: 11

CDR3 DNA: TGTGCCAGCAGTGAACTAAGGGACAGAGGATCTTTT
CDR3 protein: CASSELRDRGSF
clone size: .
J gene: TRBJ1-4
V gene: TRBV2
D gene: TRBD1
CDR3 length: 12

CDR3 DNA: TGCAGTGCTAGTTCCCTGACAGGGGGACTGACCCAGTACTTC
CDR3 protein: CSASSLTGGLTQYF
clone size: .
J gene: TRBJ2-5
V gene: TRBV20-1
D gene: TRBD1
CDR3 length: 14